The sequence of this TCR beta chain was determined in a study of tumor-infiltrating lymphocytes in primary liver carcinoma. From around 520 ng of total RNA, TCR beta-specific cDNA was reverse-transcribed using a constant-region primer. ARM-PCR was slightly modified, and three nested multiplex PCR rounds with it gave rise to the TCR beta libraries. Forward primers for TRBV1-TRBV30 and a C-beta reverse primer served the first two PCR rounds, at about 10 cycles each. TCRdb re-called the multiplex PCR reads with MiXCR, one entry per CDR3 protein. The top ten hold roughly a quarter of the sample, which has about 74,000 distinct CDR3 sequences, roughly two thirds seen once. Co-extraction yielded RNA and DNA from around 20-30 mg of unsorted bulk tissue. V gave up 6 bases and J gave up 5 bases; unmatched junction bases: 7. Germline CDR1 WSHSY, CDR2 SAAADI. This CDR3 region has 14 residues. This clonotype was counted many times.

The sample taken for sequencing was liver tumor tissue from sampling region 4. Subset meaning: tumor region T4, right-lateral pole. The rearrangement joins TRBV10-2 to TRBJ2-7; 10 positions match TRBD1. The source is a man between 35 and 55 years old with primary liver carcinoma and hepatitis B virus infection. This chain's CDR3 is CASSRDRGAHEQYF. CDR3 DNA: TGCGCCAGCAGCCGGGACAGGGGCGCCCACGAGCAGTACTTC.